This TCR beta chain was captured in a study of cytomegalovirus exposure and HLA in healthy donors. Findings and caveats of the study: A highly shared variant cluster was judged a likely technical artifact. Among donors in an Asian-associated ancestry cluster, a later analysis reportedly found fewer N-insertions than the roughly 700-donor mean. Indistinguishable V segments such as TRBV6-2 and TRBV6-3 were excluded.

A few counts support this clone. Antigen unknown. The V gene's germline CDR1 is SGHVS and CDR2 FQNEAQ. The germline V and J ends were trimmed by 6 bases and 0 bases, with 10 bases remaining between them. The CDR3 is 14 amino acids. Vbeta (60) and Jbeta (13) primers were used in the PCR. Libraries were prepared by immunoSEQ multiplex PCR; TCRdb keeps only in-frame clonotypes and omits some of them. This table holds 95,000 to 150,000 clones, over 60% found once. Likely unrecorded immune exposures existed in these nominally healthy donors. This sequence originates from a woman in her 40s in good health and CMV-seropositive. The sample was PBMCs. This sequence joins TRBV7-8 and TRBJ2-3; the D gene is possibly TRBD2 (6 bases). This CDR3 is CASSPGTSTDTQYF. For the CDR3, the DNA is TGTGCCAGCAGTCCGGGGACTAGCACAGATACGCAGTATTTT.